The T cell receptor beta chain under discussion was sequenced for a study of blood T cell repertoires in COVID-19. Study-wide context: The United States, Italy and Spain were the sources of the acute and convalescent COVID-19 samples.

Trimming cost V 2 bases and J 0 bases, with 18 bases left between them. From germline, CDR1 is SGHDT and CDR2 YYEEEE. The CDR3 sequence is 18 residues long. In the original analysis: Quantification of nucleated cells was approximated via reference gene primer amplification. The protocol was immunoSEQ multiplex PCR, while the TCRdb copy is restricted to in-frame clones and leaves out a portion. Clone size and V and J calls were adopted from that table, with D and trimming inferred from the DNA. The sample lists around 380,000 clones, around 87% occurring once. The gene calls are TRBV5-6 and TRBJ2-4; D may be TRBD2 (6 bases). The TCR was taken from a man younger than 45 who had recovered from COVID-19. Sequencing input: PBMCs or T cells enriched from blood (not recorded which). The CDR3 is CASSLGGARGLAKNIQYF. The CDR3, as DNA: TGTGCCAGCAGCTTAGGCGGGGCCAGAGGTCTAGCCAAAAACATTCAGTACTTC.